Each of the 22 T cell receptor beta chains below was sequenced from the same sample in a study of T cell responses to AZD1222 COVID-19 vaccine. Some clones are missing from TCRdb's copy, which holds only in-frame ones; the method was immunoSEQ multiplex PCR. The repertoire holds around 130,000 clones, with more than 75% as singletons. The sample in question was peripheral blood, obtained 28 days after the second AZD1222 dose. These receptors all stem from an adult who received the AZD1222 COVID-19 vaccine.

This clone appeared a few times. V usage is TRBV2 and J usage is TRBJ2-3; tentative D call: TRBD2 (6 bases). Germline V gene data show CDR1 as SNHLY and CDR2 as FYNNEI. V lost 5 bases and J 6 bases, leaving 9 bases between the germline ends. The CDR3 is 12 amino acids. CDR3 sequence reads: CASSTGGDTQYF. CDR3 bases: TGTGCCAGCAGTACCGGAGGGGATACGCAGTATTTT.

CDR3: CASSLFPSLNTEAFF. For the CDR3, the DNA is TGTGCCAGCAGCTTATTCCCCTCTTTGAACACTGAAGCTTTCTTT. V is TRBV7-9 and J is TRBJ1-1; D gene ambiguous. The CDR3 consists of 15 residues. The germline V and J ends were trimmed by 2 bases and 0 bases, with 10 bases remaining between them. Germline V gene data show CDR1 as SEHNR and CDR2 as FQNEAQ (reference sequence).

The chain has TRBV23-1 and TRBJ1-2, with D possibly TRBD1 on 6 matching bases. TRBV23-1 is an ORF; its function is uncertain. V lost 8 bases, J lost 2 bases, and 21 bases lay in between. The CDR3 totals 16 residues. CDR3 DNA: TGCGCCAGCCGTCCACCCCCGGGACACCCAAACTATGGCTACACCTTC. Its protein product is CASRPPPGHPNYGYTF.

The J gene is TRBJ1-2, the V gene TRBV30, with TRBD1 as a possible D gene (5 bases). Germline V CDR1 and CDR2: GTSNPN, SVGIG (reference sequence). V lost 0 bases, J lost 4 bases, and 15 bases lay in between. This CDR3 spans 15 amino acids. Here the CDR3 DNA reads TGTGCCTGGAGTGTACGGTCCGGAAGGGGCTATGGCTACACCTTC. Residues: CAWSVRSGRGYGYTF.

This clone was found a few times. The J gene is TRBJ2-2, the V gene TRBV12-3 or TRBV12-4, with no clear D. V shed 3 bases and J shed 6 bases, with 5 bases lying between them. CDR3 length: 12 amino acids. The CDR3 spells CASSFSSGELFF. CDR3 in DNA: TGTGCCAGCAGTTTCTCGTCCGGGGAGCTGTTTTTT.

The chain uses TRBV28 and TRBJ1-1; D possibly corresponds to TRBD1 (6 bases). The CDR3 spans 14 residues. CDR1 and CDR2 (germline): MDHEN, SYDVKM. V dropped 8 bases and J dropped 1 base, with 14 bases sitting between them. In DNA form, the CDR3 reads TGTGCCAGCGGGAGGGGGATAAGGAACACTGAAGCTTTCTTT. Protein: CASGRGIRNTEAFF.

The chain employs TRBV7-9 and TRBJ2-7, with D unresolved. This CDR3 is 13 amino acids long. Trimming took off 0 bases at V and 2 bases at J, with 5 bases between the two ends. Germline CDR1 and CDR2: SEHNR and FQNEAQ (reference sequence). The CDR3 spells CASSLATTYEQYF. CDR3 coding DNA: TGTGCCAGCAGCTTAGCGACGACCTACGAGCAGTACTTC.

This chain links TRBV7-2 with TRBJ2-2, with a possible D match to TRBD1 (6 bases). Germline-derived CDR1 and CDR2 are SGHTA and FQGNSA. CDR3 length: 14 amino acids. V was pared by 5 bases and J by 5 bases, with 12 bases between. The CDR3 nucleotides read TGTGCCAGCAGCATCCCTCAGGGGACCGGGGAGCTGTTTTTT. It yields the protein CASSIPQGTGELFF.

Here the CDR3 reads CASSRTGEGTDTQYF. The CDR3 DNA reads TGCGCCAGCAGCCGGACAGGGGAGGGCACAGATACGCAGTATTTT. The V and J genes are TRBV5-1 and TRBJ2-3; 9 bases match TRBD1. This CDR3 has 15 amino acids. V shed 4 bases, J shed 1 base, and the junction held 4 bases outside the gene matches. CDR1 and CDR2 (germline): SGHRS, YFSETQ.

This chain joins TRBV18 and TRBJ2-7, with D possibly being TRBD1 or TRBD2 (5 bases each). The CDR3 contains 13 residues. V was clipped by 3 bases and J by 5 bases, with 11 bases between them. CDR1 and CDR2 (germline): KGHSH, LQKENI. DNA for the CDR3: TGTGCCAGCTCACCGTCCGGGACGAACGAGCAGTACTTC. Its translation: CASSPSGTNEQYF.

This clone came up once. This sequence joins TRBV3-1 (or the pseudogene TRBV3-2) and TRBJ1-5; D call uncertain. CDR3 length equals 14 residues. V lost 3 bases and J 3 bases, leaving 9 bases between the germline ends. Germline-derived CDR1 and CDR2 are LGHDT and YNNKEL (reference sequence). The CDR3 nucleotides are TGTGCCAGCAGCCACCGGGAGAACAATCAGCCCCAGCATTTT. As protein: CASSHRENNQPQHF.

This clone was seen only a few times. The chain is built from TRBV30 and TRBJ2-7, with a possible D match to TRBD2 (6 bases). Trimming pared 2 bases from V and 9 bases from J, leaving 26 bases between. Germline loops: CDR1 GTSNPN, CDR2 SVGIG (reference sequence). The CDR3 totals 16 residues. The chain's CDR3 is CAWSLVRARMGGGQYF. Written as DNA, the CDR3 is TGTGCCTGGAGTCTAGTCAGGGCCCGGATGGGGGGTGGGCAGTACTTC.

The CDR3 spells CATSAALNTGELFF. DNA for the CDR3: TGTGCCACCAGTGCGGCCCTCAACACCGGGGAGCTGTTTTTT. The chain has TRBV24-1 and TRBJ2-2; D gene uncertain. CDR1 is KGHDR and CDR2 is SFDVKD in the germline V gene. V was pared by 5 bases and J by 2 bases, with 8 bases between. The CDR3 is made up of 14 amino acids.

With regard to this clone: Its ends do not fully match the called genes, so a read error is possible. J is TRBJ2-2 and V is TRBV7-7; TRBD2 might be the D (6 bases). Germline V lookup: CDR1 SSHAT, CDR2 FNYEAQ (reference sequence). The CDR3 runs 15 residues. CDR3 amino acids: CASSDGTPDTGELFF. Here the CDR3 DNA reads TGTGCTAGCAGCGACGGGACTCCCGACACCGGGGAGCTGTTTTTT. Based on the CDR3 plus reference TRBV7-7 and TRBJ2-2, the full variable domain is GAGVSQSPRYKVTKRGQDVTLRCDPISSHATLYWYQQALGQGPEFLTYFNYEAQPDKSGLPSDRFSAERPEGSISTLTIQRTEQRDSAMYRCASSDGTPDTGELFFGEGSRLTVL.

This clone has just one count. The chain employs TRBV6-1 and TRBJ2-7; 7 positions agree with TRBD2. Germline V gene data show CDR1 as MNHNS and CDR2 as SASEGT. The trim removed 1 base at V and 2 bases at J, leaving 11 bases unmatched. The CDR3 sequence is 17 residues long. The chain's CDR3 is CASSEGGRVAGPYEQYF. The CDR3 DNA reads TGTGCCAGCAGTGAAGGAGGGAGGGTAGCGGGCCCCTACGAGCAGTACTTC.

The rearrangement links TRBV29-1 to TRBJ2-3; 11 nucleotides match TRBD1. The CDR3 is 13 amino acids. Trimming at V came to 7 bases and at J to 5 bases, leaving 5 bases not matched to a gene. In germline, CDR1 is SQVTM, CDR2 ANQGSEA. This CDR3 is CSGRTGGEDTQYF. The CDR3 DNA reads TGCAGCGGACGGACAGGGGGCGAAGATACGCAGTATTTT.

The chain is built from TRBV10-3 and TRBJ1-6; TRBD1 is a possible D gene (6 bases). This CDR3 region has 14 residues. Trimming cost V 3 bases and J 11 bases, with 14 bases left between them. Germline assignment: CDR1 ENHRY and CDR2 SYGVKD. CDR3 loop: CAISDQGLGTPLHF. CDR3 coding DNA: TGTGCCATCAGTGACCAGGGGCTGGGGACACCCCTCCACTTT.

Only one count was recorded for this clone. The CDR3: CASSSDREVGYTF. CDR3 bases: TGTGCCAGCAGTTCGGACAGGGAGGTTGGCTACACCTTC. This chain links TRBV25-1 with TRBJ1-2; 8 bases map to TRBD1. The CDR3 contains 13 residues. V lost 5 bases and J lost 7; bases outside the gene matches: 6. Per the germline V gene, CDR1 is MGHDK and CDR2 is SYGVNS.

The rearrangement links TRBV9 to TRBJ2-3, with TRBD1 identical over 7 bases. The germline gives CDR1 SGDLS, CDR2 YYNGEE. The CDR3 has 13 amino acids. V trimming: 9 bases; J trimming: 5 bases; junction bases outside the gene matches: 9. The CDR3 protein is CANLTGWQDTQYF. CDR3 DNA: TGTGCCAACCTGACAGGGTGGCAAGATACGCAGTATTTT.

CDR3: CASSLASSGSVYEQYF. In nucleotides, the CDR3 is TGTGCCAGCAGCTTAGCGAGTAGCGGGTCGGTCTACGAGCAGTACTTC. The chain is built from TRBV7-2 and TRBJ2-7; 7 bases match TRBD2. In germline, CDR1 is SGHTA, CDR2 FQGNSA. After removal of 0 bases from V and 3 bases from J, the junction contained 8 bases not matched to a gene. The CDR3 totals 16 residues.

V and J are TRBV19 and TRBJ1-5; unclear D gene. This CDR3 is built from 17 residues. V was cut by 1 base and J by 1 base, with 14 bases left in between. Germline values: CDR1 LNHDA, CDR2 SQIVND (reference sequence). The DNA for the CDR3 is TGTGCCAGTAGTATAGGTATGGGTGGGAAAAGCAATCAGCCCCAGCATTTT. It translates to CASSIGMGGKSNQPQHF.

J is TRBJ2-5 and V is TRBV27; D is uncertain. Trimming stripped 3 bases from V and 1 base from J, with 6 bases between. The CDR3 extends over 13 amino acids. In germline, CDR1 is MNHEY, CDR2 SMNVEV (reference sequence). CDR3 nucleotides: TGTGCCAGCAGTTTCGGCCCCCAAGAGACCCAGTACTTC. Protein: CASSFGPQETQYF.